Detailed here is one T cell receptor (beta chain). The antigen is unknown. All donors comprised healthy Caucasians. The germline V gene encodes CDR1 GTSNPN and CDR2 SVGIG (reference sequence). With 3 bases clipped from V and 5 bases from J, the junction kept 9 bases outside the gene matches. This CDR3 contains 14 residues. TCRdb independently ran MiXCR on the 5' RACE reads; one entry per CDR3 protein. The table lists around 490,000 distinct CDR3 sequences, roughly an eighth of them singletons. This sample is drawn from a study of identical twins. Study conclusions and caveats: Abundant cord blood beta clonotypes carried fewer insertions; memory repertoires showed none. The study reached conclusions through statistical analysis that was cross-sectional, not following the same donors. Researchers caution that invariant MAIT and iNKT cells could partly confound zero-insertion analyses.

These sequences were also reported in another study, on yellow fever vaccine responses in identical twins.

The V call is TRBV30, the J call TRBJ2-7; 8 positions match TRBD1. This clonotype was sampled from a woman between 18 and 29 years old in good health. What was sequenced was CD4+ T cells sorted from blood. DNA of the CDR3: TGTGCCTGGAGCTGGGACAGGCAGCGACACGAGCAGTACTTC. This codes for CAWSWDRQRHEQYF. Drawing the rest from reference TRBV30 and TRBJ2-7, the complete variable domain is SQTIHQWPATLVQPVGSPLSLECTVEGTSNPNLYWYRQAAGRGLQLLFYSVGIGQISSEVPQNLSASRPQDRQFILSSKKLLLSDSGFYLCAWSWDRQRHEQYFGPGTRLTVT.